The 29 T cell receptor beta chains below all came from one sample that was sequenced in a study of blood T cell repertoires in COVID-19. Assay: immunoSEQ multiplex PCR; the TCRdb copy retains only in-frame clones and omits some. The table includes about 220,000 clones, around 88% detected once. Sequences were obtained from peripheral blood. The source of these receptors is a woman in her 30s who had recovered from COVID-19.

V gene TRBV29-1 combines with J gene TRBJ2-1; D call uncertain. Trimming cost V 2 bases and J 9 bases, with 11 bases left between them. The germline V gene has CDR1 SQVTM and CDR2 ANQGSEA. The CDR3 length is 12 residues. The CDR3 sequence is CSVENDSTEQFF. DNA for the CDR3: TGCAGCGTTGAAAACGACTCGACTGAGCAGTTCTTC.

The CDR3 nucleotides read TGTGCCAGCCGAGACAGGAGCTCCTATAATTCACCCCTCCACTTT. It encodes CASRDRSSYNSPLHF. The chain combines TRBV2 with TRBJ1-6, with D maybe TRBD1 (6 bases). Germline CDR1 SNHLY, CDR2 FYNNEI. V was cut by 8 bases and J by 0 bases, with 11 bases left in between. The CDR3 spans 15 residues.

The chain joins TRBV11-3 to TRBJ2-7, with D perhaps matching TRBD1 (6 bases). The CDR3 has 13 residues. V shed 5 bases and J shed 1 base, with 9 bases lying between them. Germline values: CDR1 SGHNT, CDR2 YENEEA. The CDR3 DNA reads as TGTGCCAGCAGCCCGGACAGTTCCTACGAGCAGTACTTC. The encoded protein is CASSPDSSYEQYF.

The table lists this clone with a count of one. This chain uses TRBV23-1 with TRBJ1-4; 7 positions agree with TRBD1. TRBV23-1 counts as an open reading frame of uncertain function. The CDR3 runs to 15 residues. Germline trimming cut 7 bases from V and 5 bases from J; bases unmatched to any gene: 10. CDR3 sequence reads: CASMAGGTVNEKLFF. CDR3 bases: TGCGCCAGCATGGCTGGGGGGACAGTAAATGAAAAACTGTTTTTT.

This clone showed up just a few times. The V call is TRBV4-3, the J call TRBJ1-1; D remains ambiguous. The CDR3 has 13 residues. Trimming shortened V by 4 bases and J by 2 bases, and 8 bases separated the two germline ends. The germline V gene encodes CDR1 LGHNA and CDR2 YSLEER. The CDR3 DNA reads TGCGCCAGCAGCCCGGAGGGTAACACTGAAGCTTTCTTT. Translated: CASSPEGNTEAFF.

The genes are TRBV3-1 (or the pseudogene TRBV3-2) and TRBJ2-7; no clear D. CDR3 length: 15 residues. The V end was cut by 1 base, the J end by 4 bases, with 14 bases between. CDR1 and CDR2 (germline): LGHDT, YNNKEL (reference sequence). Written as DNA, the CDR3 is TGTGCCAGCAGCCAAGGGAACTCGCCCGGGTACGAGCAGTACTTC. Translation: CASSQGNSPGYEQYF.

CDR3 sequence: CASSVQGSPYEQYF. For the CDR3, the DNA is TGTGCCAGCAGCGTACAGGGATCGCCCTACGAGCAGTACTTC. V usage is TRBV7-2 and J usage is TRBJ2-7; maybe TRBD1 (6 bases). V lost 5 bases to trimming and J lost 2 bases, with 13 bases between them. Germline V gene data show CDR1 as SGHTA and CDR2 as FQGNSA. The CDR3 is 14 residues long.

V usage is TRBV14 and J usage is TRBJ2-1, with 10 bases matching TRBD2. Trimming took 2 bases from V and 6 from J; bases not matched to a gene: 4. This CDR3 has 15 residues. Germline values: CDR1 SGHDN, CDR2 FVKESK. The CDR3 DNA is TGTGCCAGCAGCCAACCCCTAGCGGGGGTCAATGAGCAGTTCTTC. Its translation: CASSQPLAGVNEQFF.

This chain joins TRBV4-2 and TRBJ1-4, with 9 nucleotides matching TRBD1. The CDR3 sequence is 16 residues long. The trim removed 0 bases at V and 8 bases at J, leaving 7 bases unmatched. Per the germline V gene, CDR1 is LGHNA and CDR2 is YNFKEQ. CDR3: CASSQDRGQGYEKLFF. Here the CDR3 DNA reads TGTGCCAGCAGCCAAGATAGGGGACAGGGCTACGAAAAACTGTTTTTT.

The genes are TRBV9 and TRBJ1-1; 8 positions match TRBD1. Trimming removed 3 bases from V and 4 bases from J; junction bases left unmatched: 2. This CDR3 comprises 13 residues. From germline, CDR1 is SGDLS and CDR2 YYNGEE. CDR3 coding DNA: TGTGCCAGCAGCGGCGGACAGGGCACTGAAGCTTTCTTT. Translating gives CASSGGQGTEAFF.

The chain is built from TRBV4-1 and TRBJ2-7; 9 positions agree with TRBD2. CDR1 MGHRA and CDR2 YSYEKL come from the germline V gene. The CDR3 runs 15 residues. The ends lost 3 bases at V and 2 bases at J; junction bases unmatched: 5. Here the CDR3 DNA reads TGCGCCAGCAGCCAGCAGCGGGGGGCTACCTACGAGCAGTACTTC. It codes for CASSQQRGATYEQYF.

The J gene is TRBJ2-2, the V gene TRBV2; TRBD1 matches at 8 bases. Germline V gene data show CDR1 as SNHLY and CDR2 as FYNNEI. V dropped 4 bases and J dropped 7; count of bases not matched to a gene: 8. The CDR3 totals 15 residues. The CDR3 sequence is CASSVGQGVGGELFF. The CDR3 bases are TGTGCCAGCAGTGTTGGACAGGGCGTGGGCGGGGAGCTGTTTTTT.

There are a few counts of this clone. The chain is built from TRBV9 and TRBJ1-4; maybe TRBD1 (6 bases). Germline lookup yields CDR1 SGDLS and CDR2 YYNGEE. This CDR3 is built from 13 residues. Trimming left V 0 bases short and J 10 bases short, with 10 bases between. CDR3 coding DNA: TGTGCCAGCAGCGTAGTGATGGGGGCAAAACTGTTTTTT. It translates to CASSVVMGAKLFF. The entire variable domain, with the rest obtained from reference TRBV9 and TRBJ1-4, is as follows: DSGVTQTPKHLITATGQRVTLRCSPRSGDLSVYWYQQSLDQGLQFLIQYYNGEERAKGNILERFSAQQFPDLHSELNLSSLELGDSALYFCASSVVMGAKLFFGSGTQLSVL.

The chain carries TRBV23-1 and TRBJ2-3; D is perhaps TRBD2 (5 bases). TRBV23-1 is sorted into the ORF group, with uncertain function. V shed 2 bases and J shed 6 bases, with 18 bases lying between them. The length of the CDR3 is 16 residues. As DNA, the CDR3 is TGCGCCAGCAGTCAACCTCCTAAGACCCGCGGGGATACGCAGTATTTT. This codes for CASSQPPKTRGDTQYF.

This chain connects TRBV14 to TRBJ2-3, with D possibly matching TRBD2 (5 bases). The V gene's germline CDR1 is SGHDN and CDR2 FVKESK. The CDR3 length is 18 residues. Deletions cut 4 bases from V and 3 bases from J, with 23 bases between. Here the CDR3 DNA reads TGTGCCAGCAGCCTCCAAGGAAGCGGTCCCCCGGGGACAGATACGCAGTATTTT. It specifies CASSLQGSGPPGTDTQYF. Variable domain in full (rest from reference TRBV14 and TRBJ2-3): EAGVTQFPSHSVIEKGQTVTLRCDPISGHDNLYWYRRVMGKEIKFLLHFVKESKQDESGMPNNRFLAERTGGTYSTLKVQPAELEDSGVYFCASSLQGSGPPGTDTQYFGPGTRLTVL.

The CDR3 loop is CASSLEAGVSYEQYF. CDR3 DNA sequence: TGTGCCAGCAGCTTAGAGGCAGGGGTCTCCTACGAGCAGTACTTC. This chain joins TRBV11-1 and TRBJ2-7, with D maybe TRBD1 (6 bases). CDR3 length equals 15 residues. The V end lost 1 base, the J end lost 0 bases, and 10 bases lay between the germline ends. CDR1 SGHAT and CDR2 FQDESV come from the germline V gene (reference sequence). The variable domain in full, with the rest retrieved from reference TRBV11-1 and TRBJ2-7, is EAEVAQSPRYKITEKSQAVAFWCDPISGHATLYWYRQILGQGPELLVQFQDESVVDDSQLPKDRFSAERLKGVDSTLKIQPAELGDSAMYLCASSLEAGVSYEQYFGPGTRLTVT.

This chain joins TRBV2 and TRBJ1-1; TRBD1 matches 7 bases. The junction had 12 bases not matched to a gene; V was cut back by 6 bases and J by 11 bases. The CDR3 contains 13 residues. CDR1 is SNHLY, CDR2 FYNNEI, per germline. In nucleotides, the CDR3 is TGTGCCAGCAGAGTAGGACAGGAATTCGGGGCTTTCTTT. Translated: CASRVGQEFGAFF. Filled out from reference TRBV2 and TRBJ1-1, the complete variable domain reads EPEVTQTPSHQVTQMGQEVILRCVPISNHLYFYWYRQILGQKVEFLVSFYNNEISEKSEIFDDQFSVERPDGSNFTLKIRSTKLEDSAMYFCASRVGQEFGAFFGQGTRLTVV.

The genes are TRBV3-1 (or the pseudogene TRBV3-2) and TRBJ1-5; 7 nucleotides line up with TRBD1. Germline-derived CDR1 and CDR2 are LGHDT and YNNKEL (reference sequence). The ends lost 3 bases at V and 2 bases at J; junction bases unmatched: 1. The CDR3 length is 14 residues. CDR3 in amino acids: CASSHRGGNQPQHF. The CDR3 DNA reads as TGTGCCAGCAGCCACAGGGGGGGCAATCAGCCCCAGCATTTT.

V is TRBV2 and J is TRBJ1-5; TRBD1 aligns across 7 bases. The germline V gene has CDR1 SNHLY and CDR2 FYNNEI. Germline trimming cut 6 bases from V and 1 base from J; bases unmatched to any gene: 6. The CDR3 runs 15 residues. The CDR3 loop reads CASREGDRSNQPQHF. CDR3 bases: TGTGCCAGCAGAGAGGGGGACAGAAGCAATCAGCCCCAGCATTTT.

In its sample, this clone was seen a few times. The J gene is TRBJ2-6, the V gene TRBV5-4, with D possibly being TRBD1 (6 bases). The germline V gene has CDR1 SGHNT and CDR2 YYREEE (reference sequence). CDR3 length equals 16 residues. With 6 bases removed from V and 0 bases from J, the gap between germline ends came to 13 bases. The chain's CDR3 is CASTPDSSSGANVLTF. The DNA of the CDR3 is TGTGCCAGCACCCCGGACAGTAGCTCTGGGGCCAACGTCCTGACTTTC.

The V and J genes are TRBV27 and TRBJ2-7, with D possibly being TRBD1 (5 bases). Trimming took 2 bases from V and 3 from J, leaving 11 bases between them. The CDR3 is 14 amino acids. The V gene's germline CDR1 is MNHEY and CDR2 SMNVEV (reference sequence). CDR3 in amino acids: CASSLRGSYYEQYF. CDR3 coding DNA: TGTGCCAGCAGTTTAAGGGGCAGCTACTACGAGCAGTACTTC.

J is TRBJ2-3 and V is TRBV6-6; tentative D call: TRBD2 (6 bases). This CDR3 region has 14 residues. Germline CDR1 MNHNY, CDR2 SVGAGI (reference sequence). Trimming removed 1 base from V and 4 bases from J, with 9 bases in between. The CDR3, as DNA: TGTGCCAGCAGTTACTTTGGGGGGTCAGATACGCAGTATTTT. Translation: CASSYFGGSDTQYF.

The V gene is TRBV19, the J gene TRBJ1-2; TRBD1 matches 9 bases. There are 12 residues in the CDR3. Germline V gene data show CDR1 as LNHDA and CDR2 as SQIVND (reference sequence). Trimming cost V 9 bases and J 8 bases; bases outside gene matches: 7. This chain's CDR3 is CARPTGGSGYTF. DNA for the CDR3: TGTGCCAGACCTACAGGGGGCTCAGGCTACACCTTC.

The chain uses TRBV6-5 and TRBJ1-6; a weak D match, TRBD1 (6 bases). The germline V and J ends were trimmed by 6 bases and 9 bases, with 15 bases remaining between them. Per germline, CDR1 MNHEY and CDR2 SVGAGI. CDR3 length: 14 residues. CDR3 bases: TGTGCCAGCAGAAGGGGGACCAAACCTTCACCCCTCCACTTT. Encoded protein: CASRRGTKPSPLHF.

The CDR3 bases are TGTGCCAGCAGCTTGGACAGGGTGGTATTGGAGCAGTACTTC. Protein sequence: CASSLDRVVLEQYF. The V and J genes are TRBV7-2 and TRBJ2-7; 8 bases align to TRBD1. J was trimmed by 7 bases and V by 3 bases; bases with no gene match: 8. Germline CDR1 reads SGHTA; CDR2 reads FQGNSA. The CDR3 covers 14 residues.

This sequence joins TRBV5-1 and TRBJ2-1; 9 nucleotides align to TRBD2. Germline assignment: CDR1 SGHRS and CDR2 YFSETQ. V dropped 5 bases and J dropped 2; count of bases not matched to a gene: 5. CDR3 length: 15 amino acids. CDR3 DNA: TGCGCCAGCAGAGCCCTAGCGGGGACCTACAATGAGCAGTTCTTC. Translation gives CASRALAGTYNEQFF.

This rearrangement joins TRBV19 to TRBJ1-2; D gene uncertain. The CDR3 covers 10 residues. The germline V gene encodes CDR1 LNHDA and CDR2 SQIVND (reference sequence). Trimming took 6 bases from V and 6 from J, leaving 5 bases between them. For the CDR3, the DNA is TGTGCCAGTAGAGAGGATGGCTACACCTTC. It translates to CASREDGYTF.

This clone has just one count. The chain links TRBV10-3 to TRBJ1-2; D is ambiguous. CDR1 is ENHRY and CDR2 is SYGVKD in the germline V gene. The CDR3 has 11 residues. The V end lost 5 bases, the J end lost 3 bases, and 4 bases lay between the germline ends. The chain's CDR3 is CAISPDYGYTF. CDR3 in DNA: TGTGCCATCAGTCCCGACTATGGCTACACCTTC.

The genes are TRBV7-8 and TRBJ2-7; the D gene is possibly TRBD1 (6 bases). Between the trimmed V and J ends, which lost 1 base and 3 bases, there was a span of 16 bases. The germline V gene encodes CDR1 SGHVS and CDR2 FQNEAQ. The CDR3 sequence is 16 residues long. CDR3 loop: CASSLGWGPAFYEQYF. The DNA for the CDR3 is TGTGCCAGCAGCTTAGGTTGGGGGCCAGCCTTCTACGAGCAGTACTTC.